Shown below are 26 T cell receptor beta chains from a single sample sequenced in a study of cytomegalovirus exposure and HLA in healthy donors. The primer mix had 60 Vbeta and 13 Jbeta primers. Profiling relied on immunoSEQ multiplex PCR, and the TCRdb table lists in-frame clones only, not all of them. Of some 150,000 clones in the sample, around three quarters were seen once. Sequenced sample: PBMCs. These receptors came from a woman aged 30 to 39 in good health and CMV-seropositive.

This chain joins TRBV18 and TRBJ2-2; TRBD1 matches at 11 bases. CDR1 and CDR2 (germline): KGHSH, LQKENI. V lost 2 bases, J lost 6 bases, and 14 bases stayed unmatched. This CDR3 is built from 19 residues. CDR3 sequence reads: CASSPIPGTGGLNPGELFF. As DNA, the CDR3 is TGTGCCAGCTCACCAATCCCCGGGACAGGGGGTCTCAATCCCGGGGAGCTGTTTTTT.

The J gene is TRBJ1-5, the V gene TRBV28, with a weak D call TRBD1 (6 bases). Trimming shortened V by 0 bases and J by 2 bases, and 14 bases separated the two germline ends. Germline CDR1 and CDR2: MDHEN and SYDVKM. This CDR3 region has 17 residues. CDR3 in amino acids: CASSLWGQGSGNQPQHF. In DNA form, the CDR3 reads TGTGCCAGCAGTTTATGGGGCCAGGGGTCAGGCAATCAGCCCCAGCATTTT.

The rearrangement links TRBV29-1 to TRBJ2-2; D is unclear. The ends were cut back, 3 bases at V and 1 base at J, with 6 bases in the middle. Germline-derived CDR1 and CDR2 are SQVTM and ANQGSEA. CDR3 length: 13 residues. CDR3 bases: TGCAGCGTTGATGGAGAGAACACCGGGGAGCTGTTTTTT. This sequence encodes CSVDGENTGELFF.

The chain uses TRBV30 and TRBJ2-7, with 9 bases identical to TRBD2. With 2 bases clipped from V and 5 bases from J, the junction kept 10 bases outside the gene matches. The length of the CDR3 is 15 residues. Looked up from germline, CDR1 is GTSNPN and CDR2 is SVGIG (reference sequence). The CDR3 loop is CAWSPPIRGRDEQYF. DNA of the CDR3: TGTGCCTGGAGTCCCCCGATACGCGGGAGGGACGAGCAGTACTTC.

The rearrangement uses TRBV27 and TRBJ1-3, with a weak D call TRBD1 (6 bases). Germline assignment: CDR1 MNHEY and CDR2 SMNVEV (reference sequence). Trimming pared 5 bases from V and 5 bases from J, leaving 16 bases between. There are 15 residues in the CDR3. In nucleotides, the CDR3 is TGTGCCAGCAGTCCAGTGGACAGCTCAAGAAACACCATATATTTT. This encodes CASSPVDSSRNTIYF.

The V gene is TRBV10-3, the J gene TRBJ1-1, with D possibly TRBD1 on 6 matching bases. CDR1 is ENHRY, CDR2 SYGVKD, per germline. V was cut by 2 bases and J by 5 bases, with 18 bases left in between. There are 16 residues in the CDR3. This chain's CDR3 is CAISEGRGLDLTEAFF. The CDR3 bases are TGTGCCATCAGTGAGGGCAGGGGCCTCGATTTGACTGAAGCTTTCTTT.

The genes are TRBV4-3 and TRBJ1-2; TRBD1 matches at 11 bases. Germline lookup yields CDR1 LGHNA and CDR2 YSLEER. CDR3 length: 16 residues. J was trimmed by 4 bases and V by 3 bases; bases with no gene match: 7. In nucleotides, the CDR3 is TGCGCCAGCAGCCAGACTGGACAGGGGGCTGGCTATGGCTACACCTTC. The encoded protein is CASSQTGQGAGYGYTF.

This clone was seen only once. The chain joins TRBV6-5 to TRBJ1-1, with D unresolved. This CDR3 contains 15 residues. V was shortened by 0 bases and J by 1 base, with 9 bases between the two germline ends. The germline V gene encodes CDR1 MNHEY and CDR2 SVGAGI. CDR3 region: CASSYSRGPNTEAFF. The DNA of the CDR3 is TGTGCCAGCAGTTACTCCAGAGGCCCGAACACTGAAGCTTTCTTT.

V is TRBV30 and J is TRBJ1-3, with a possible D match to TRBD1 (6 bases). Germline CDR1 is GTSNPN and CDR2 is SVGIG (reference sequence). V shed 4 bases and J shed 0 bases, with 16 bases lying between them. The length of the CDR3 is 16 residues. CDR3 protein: CAWIPRTANSGNTIYF. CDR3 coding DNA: TGTGCCTGGATTCCCCGGACAGCGAACTCTGGAAACACCATATATTTT.

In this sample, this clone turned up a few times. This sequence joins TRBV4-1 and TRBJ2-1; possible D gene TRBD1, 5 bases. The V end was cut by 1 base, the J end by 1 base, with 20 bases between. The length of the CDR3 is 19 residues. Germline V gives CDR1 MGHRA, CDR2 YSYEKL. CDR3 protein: CASSQGTPDWGLSYNEQFF. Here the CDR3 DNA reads TGCGCCAGCAGCCAAGGTACACCCGACTGGGGCCTATCCTACAATGAGCAGTTCTTC.

CDR3 residues: CSVELGTSVYNEQFF. The CDR3 DNA is TGCAGCGTTGAGCTAGGGACTAGCGTCTACAATGAGCAGTTCTTC. V is TRBV29-1 and J is TRBJ2-1, with 10 bases that match TRBD2. Germline CDR1 is SQVTM and CDR2 is ANQGSEA. The length of the CDR3 is 15 residues. The ends lost 3 bases at V and 3 bases at J; junction bases unmatched: 5.

This CDR3 is CASSYTTSGATDTQYF. The CDR3 nucleotides read TGCGCCAGCAGTTATACGACTAGCGGGGCCACAGATACGCAGTATTTT. The chain is built from TRBV5-1 and TRBJ2-3, with 11 bases matching TRBD2. Losses at the gene ends were 5 bases for V and 2 bases for J; bases not matched to a gene: 7. Germline loops: CDR1 SGHRS, CDR2 YFSETQ. This CDR3 region has 16 residues.

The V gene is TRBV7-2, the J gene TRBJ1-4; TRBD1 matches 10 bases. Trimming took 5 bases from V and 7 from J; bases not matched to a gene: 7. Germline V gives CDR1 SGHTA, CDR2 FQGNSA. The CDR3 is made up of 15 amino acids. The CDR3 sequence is CASSQGGTGVEKLFF. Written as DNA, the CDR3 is TGTGCCAGCAGCCAGGGGGGGACAGGGGTTGAAAAACTGTTTTTT.

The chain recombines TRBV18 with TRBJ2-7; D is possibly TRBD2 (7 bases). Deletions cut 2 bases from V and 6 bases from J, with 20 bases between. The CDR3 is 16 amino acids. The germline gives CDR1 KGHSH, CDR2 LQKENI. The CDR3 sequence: CASSPRGGWLSGEQYF. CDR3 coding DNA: TGTGCCAGCTCACCAAGGGGGGGTTGGCTTTCGGGCGAGCAGTACTTC. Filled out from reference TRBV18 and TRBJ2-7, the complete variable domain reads NAGVMQNPRHLVRRRGQEARLRCSPMKGHSHVYWYRQLPEEGLKFMVYLQKENIIDESGMPKERFSAEFPKEGPSILRIQQVVRGDSAAYFCASSPRGGWLSGEQYFGPGTRLTVT.

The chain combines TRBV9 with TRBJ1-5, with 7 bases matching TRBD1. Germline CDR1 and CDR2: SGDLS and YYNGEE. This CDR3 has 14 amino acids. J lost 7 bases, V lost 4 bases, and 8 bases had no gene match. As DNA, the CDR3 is TGTGCCAGCAGCCCCCAGGGGGGAGGCCAGCCCCAGCATTTT. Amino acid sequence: CASSPQGGGQPQHF.

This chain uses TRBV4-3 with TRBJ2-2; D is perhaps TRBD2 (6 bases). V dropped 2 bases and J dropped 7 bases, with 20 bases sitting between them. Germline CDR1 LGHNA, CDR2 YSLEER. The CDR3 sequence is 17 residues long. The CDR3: CASSQFGASEWGGELFF. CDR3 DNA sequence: TGCGCCAGCAGCCAATTTGGGGCTAGCGAGTGGGGCGGGGAGCTGTTTTTT.

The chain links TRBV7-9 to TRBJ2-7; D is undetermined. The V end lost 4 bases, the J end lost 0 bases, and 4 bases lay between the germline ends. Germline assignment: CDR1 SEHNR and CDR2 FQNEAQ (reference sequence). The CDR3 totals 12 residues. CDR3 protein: CASSWSSYEQYF. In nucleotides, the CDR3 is TGTGCCAGCAGCTGGAGCTCCTACGAGCAGTACTTC.

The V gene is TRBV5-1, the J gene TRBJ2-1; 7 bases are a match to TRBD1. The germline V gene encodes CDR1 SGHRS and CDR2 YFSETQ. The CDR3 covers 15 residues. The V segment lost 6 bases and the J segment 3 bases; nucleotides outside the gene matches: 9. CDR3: CASNDGDSLYNEQFF. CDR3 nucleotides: TGCGCCAGCAATGACGGGGACAGCCTCTACAATGAGCAGTTCTTC. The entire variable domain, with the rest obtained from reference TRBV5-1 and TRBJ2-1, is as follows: KAGVTQTPRYLIKTRGQQVTLSCSPISGHRSVSWYQQTPGQGLQFLFEYFSETQRNKGNFPGRFSGRQFSNSRSEMNVSTLELGDSALYLCASNDGDSLYNEQFFGPGTRLTVL.

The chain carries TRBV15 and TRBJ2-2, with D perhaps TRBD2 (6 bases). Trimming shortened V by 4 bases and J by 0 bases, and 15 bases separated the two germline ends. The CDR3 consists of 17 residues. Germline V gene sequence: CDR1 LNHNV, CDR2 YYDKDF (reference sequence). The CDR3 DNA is TGTGCCACCAGCAACCACGAGGCGGGGTCGAACACCGGGGAGCTGTTTTTT. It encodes CATSNHEAGSNTGELFF.

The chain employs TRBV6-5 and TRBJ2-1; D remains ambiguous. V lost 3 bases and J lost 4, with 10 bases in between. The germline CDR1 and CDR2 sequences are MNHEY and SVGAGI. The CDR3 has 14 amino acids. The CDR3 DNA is TGTGCCAGCAGTTATTCCCCAGGTTACAATGAGCAGTTCTTC. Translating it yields CASSYSPGYNEQFF.

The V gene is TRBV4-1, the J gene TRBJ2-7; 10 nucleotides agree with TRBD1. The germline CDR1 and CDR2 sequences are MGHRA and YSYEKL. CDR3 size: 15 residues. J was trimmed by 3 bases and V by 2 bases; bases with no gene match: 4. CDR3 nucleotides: TGCGCCAGCAGCCAAAGACAGGGGGCGGACTACGAGCAGTACTTC. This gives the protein CASSQRQGADYEQYF.

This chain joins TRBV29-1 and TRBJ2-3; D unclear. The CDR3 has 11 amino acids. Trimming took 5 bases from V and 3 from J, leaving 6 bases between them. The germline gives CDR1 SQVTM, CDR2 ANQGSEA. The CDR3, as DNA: TGCAGCGTTTGGCTGACAGATACGCAGTATTTT. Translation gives CSVWLTDTQYF.

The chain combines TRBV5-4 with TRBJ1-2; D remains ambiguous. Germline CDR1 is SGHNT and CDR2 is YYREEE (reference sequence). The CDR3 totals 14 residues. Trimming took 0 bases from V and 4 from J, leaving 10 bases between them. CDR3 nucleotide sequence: TGTGCCAGCAGCTTGGTCGATAGTGGCTATGGCTACACCTTC. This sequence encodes CASSLVDSGYGYTF.

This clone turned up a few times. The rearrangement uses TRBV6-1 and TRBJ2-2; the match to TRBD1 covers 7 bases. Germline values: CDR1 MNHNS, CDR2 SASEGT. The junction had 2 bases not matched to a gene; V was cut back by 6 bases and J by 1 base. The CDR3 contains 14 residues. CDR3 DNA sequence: TGTGCCAGCAGCTGGGACAGGAACACCGGGGAGCTGTTTTTT. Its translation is CASSWDRNTGELFF.

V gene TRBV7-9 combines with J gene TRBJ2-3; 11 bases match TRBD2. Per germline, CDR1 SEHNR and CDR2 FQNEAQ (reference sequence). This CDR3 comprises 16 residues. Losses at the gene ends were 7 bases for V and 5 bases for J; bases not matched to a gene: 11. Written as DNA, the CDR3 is TGTGCCAGCACGACCTTAGCGGGAGGGCCGGGAGATACGCAGTATTTT. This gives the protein CASTTLAGGPGDTQYF.

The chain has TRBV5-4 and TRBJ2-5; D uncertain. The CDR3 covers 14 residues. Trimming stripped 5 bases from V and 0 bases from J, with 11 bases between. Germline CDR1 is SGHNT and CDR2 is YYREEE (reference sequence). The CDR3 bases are TGTGCCAGCAGTCACGCCAACAACCAAGAGACCCAGTACTTC. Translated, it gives CASSHANNQETQYF.